This TCR beta chain was recorded in a study of cytomegalovirus exposure and HLA in healthy donors. Study outcomes and limitations: Exclusion as indistinguishable affected some V segments, including TRBV6-2 and TRBV6-3.

A multiplex PCR was run with 60 Vbeta primers and 13 Jbeta primers. The assay was immunoSEQ multiplex PCR, and TCRdb's table has in-frame clones only and misses some. The table records 150,000 to 200,000 clones, about three quarters of them present only once. The CDR3 has 14 amino acids. V lost 3 bases and J lost 5; bases outside the gene matches: 5. CDR1 is SEHNR, CDR2 FQNEAQ, per germline (reference sequence). A remark on this clone: Its antigen is unknown.

The sample comprised PBMCs. J is TRBJ2-7 and V is TRBV7-9; TRBD1 matches 9 bases. The clonotype comes from a woman aged 40 to 55 in good health and CMV-seropositive. In DNA form, the CDR3 reads TGTGCCAGCAGCTTGGACAGGGGTTTCAACGAGCAGTACTTC. Translating it yields CASSLDRGFNEQYF.